What follows is one T cell receptor (beta chain) and its context. Antigen: not known. The PCR contained 60 Vbeta and 13 Jbeta primers. Using immunoSEQ multiplex PCR, the repertoire was profiled, and TCRdb retains in-frame clones only, with some absent. Of approximately 78,000 clones listed, 70% to 85% are singletons. The germline V gene encodes CDR1 LNHNV and CDR2 YYDKDF (reference sequence). V was pared by 0 bases and J by 3 bases, with 2 bases of the junction left unmatched. The CDR3 is 14 amino acids. The sample originates from a study of cytomegalovirus exposure and HLA in healthy donors. Findings and limits, study-wide: A later analysis linked a missense DCLRE1C variant to TCR beta V- and J-gene trimming. Available immune exposure information covered CMV serostatus only. A further, later analysis showed that HLA-associated TCR beta chains (compared with equally common others) were more clonally expanded.

The sequencing sample was made of PBMCs. The chain combines TRBV15 with TRBJ2-7, with 7 bases aligning to TRBD1. The sequence derives from a woman between 50 and 59 years old in good health and CMV-seronegative. The CDR3 region has the DNA TGTGCCACCAGCAGAGAGGGGACAGACTACGAGCAGTACTTC. It translates to CATSREGTDYEQYF.